The clone carrying this TCR beta chain was seen only a few times. Per the original methods: Nucleated cell counts were estimated from reference gene primer amplification. The data were produced by immunoSEQ multiplex PCR, yet TCRdb's version contains in-frame clones alone and is incomplete. The DNA was the basis for D and trimming; V, J and clone size are from that table. Of 150,000 to 200,000 clones in the sample, around nine tenths were seen once. The CDR3 has 15 amino acids. CDR1 MNHEY and CDR2 SVGAGI come from the germline V gene. V lost 7 bases and J lost 2, with 18 bases in between. These data are taken from a study of blood T cell repertoires in COVID-19. Study-level background: Samples representing acute and convalescent COVID-19 were sourced from the United States, Italy and Spain. T cells, B-cell-depleted T cells, or PBMCs provided the cDNA or gDNA that served as material.

The rearrangement uses TRBV6-5 and TRBJ2-7, with D possibly TRBD1 on 6 matching bases. The source of this sequence is a woman in her 70s with COVID-19, enrolled during active disease. The sample was peripheral blood. The CDR3 loop is CASIQPGASAYEQYF. CDR3 in DNA: TGTGCCAGCATACAACCAGGGGCGAGCGCCTACGAGCAGTACTTC.